This T cell receptor (beta chain) appears in the sequencing data of a study of blood T cell repertoires in COVID-19. TCRdb's table, derived via immunoSEQ multiplex PCR, lists solely in-frame clones and lacks some. Of about 180,000 clones in the sample, approximately 90% were seen once. Trimming cost V 2 bases and J 6 bases, with 9 bases left between them. CDR3 length: 13 amino acids. Germline-derived CDR1 and CDR2 are SGHNT and YYREEE (reference sequence). The clonotype comes from a man between 18 and 35 years old who had recovered from COVID-19. The sequencing sample was made of peripheral blood. This chain uses TRBV5-4 with TRBJ2-1; a possible D gene is TRBD2 (6 bases). The CDR3 is CASSLGGSNEQFF. The CDR3, as DNA: TGTGCCAGCAGCTTAGGAGGGAGCAATGAGCAGTTCTTC.